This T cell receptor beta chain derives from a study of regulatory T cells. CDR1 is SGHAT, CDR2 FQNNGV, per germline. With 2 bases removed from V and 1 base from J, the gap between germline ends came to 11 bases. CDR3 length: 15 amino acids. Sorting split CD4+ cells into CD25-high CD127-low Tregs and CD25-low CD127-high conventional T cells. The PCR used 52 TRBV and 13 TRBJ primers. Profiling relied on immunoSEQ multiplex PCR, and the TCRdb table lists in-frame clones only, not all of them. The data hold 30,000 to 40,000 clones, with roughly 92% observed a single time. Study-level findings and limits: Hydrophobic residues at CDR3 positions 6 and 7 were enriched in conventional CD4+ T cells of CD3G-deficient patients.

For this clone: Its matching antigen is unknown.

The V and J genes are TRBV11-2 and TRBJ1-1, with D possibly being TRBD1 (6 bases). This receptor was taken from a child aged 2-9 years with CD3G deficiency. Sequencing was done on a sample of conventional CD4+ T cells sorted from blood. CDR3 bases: TGTGCCAGCAGCTTAATGAGGGGGGCGAACACTGAAGCTTTCTTT. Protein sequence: CASSLMRGANTEAFF.